A selection of T cell receptor beta chains follows, all from one sample in a study of blood T cell repertoires in COVID-19. Only in-frame clones appear in the TCRdb table, and some are missing; sequencing was by immunoSEQ multiplex PCR. The sample has 190,000 or so clones, around nine tenths seen once. The specimen was peripheral blood. These receptors were obtained from a man between 35 and 55 years old with active or convalescent COVID-19. CDR3s include the opening cysteine and the closing phenylalanine or tryptophan. The D gene is left open where the match is weak. The size entry is marked missing in some rows and otherwise reads once, few, many or a size class.

j_gene	abundance	v_gene	d_gene	CDR3nt	CDR3aa
TRBJ2-7	.	TRBV4-1	.	TGCGCCAGCAGCGAAGACCCGACTGAATCCTACGAGCAGTACTTC	CASSEDPTESYEQYF
TRBJ2-6	.	TRBV9	.	TGTGCCAGCAGCGTAGTAATCTCTGGGGCCAACGTCCTGACTTTC	CASSVVISGANVLTF
TRBJ2-1	.	TRBV6-1	TRBD2	TGTGCCAGCAGTGAAGATCCCCTAGCGGGGGAACACCAGTTCTTC	CASSEDPLAGEHQFF
TRBJ2-3	.	TRBV4-2	.	TGTGCCAGCAGCCAAGATTCTAGCGGCACAGATACGCAGTATTTT	CASSQDSSGTDTQYF
TRBJ1-3	.	TRBV11-2	TRBD1	TGTGCCAGCAGCTGGGCGCCACAGGGGACCTCTGGAAACACCATATATTTT	CASSWAPQGTSGNTIYF
TRBJ1-3	few	TRBV28	.	TGTGCCAGCAGTTCCTCACAGAGAGGAAACACCATATATTTT	CASSSSQRGNTIYF
TRBJ1-2	.	TRBV7-8	.	TGTGCCAGCAGCTTAGCGGGAGGCGGGGGAGCAACCTATGGCTACACCTTC	CASSLAGGGGATYGYTF
TRBJ2-7	.	TRBV6-5	TRBD2	TGTGCCAGCGGACATCGGGAGGCCTACGAGCAGTACTTC	CASGHREAYEQYF
TRBJ1-4	few	TRBV4-1	.	TGCGCCAGCAGCCAAGCCCCGTCTCGAGAAACGAAACTGTTTTTT	CASSQAPSRETKLFF
TRBJ1-2	few	TRBV19	.	TGTGCCAGTAGTGACAGGAGAGCTAACTATGGCTACACCTTC	CASSDRRANYGYTF
TRBJ2-5	.	TRBV18	TRBD2	TGTGCCAGCTCACTAGGACTAGCGGGGTCAGAGACCCAGTACTTC	CASSLGLAGSETQYF
TRBJ2-7	.	TRBV2	TRBD1	TGTGCCAGCAGTGTTAACAGGGGACCCTACGAGCAGTACTTC	CASSVNRGPYEQYF
TRBJ2-1	.	TRBV5-6	.	TGTGCCAGCACCCTGAGACAGCACAATGAGCAGTTCTTC	CASTLRQHNEQFF
TRBJ1-1	.	TRBV5-4	.	TGTGCCAGCAGCCAAGCAAGGGTCAGGGGTTATGAAGCTTTCTTT	CASSQARVRGYEAFF
TRBJ1-1	once	TRBV19	.	TGTGCCAGTTTTCCAGGGGTTGAGGACACTGAAGCTTTCTTT	CASFPGVEDTEAFF
TRBJ1-1	.	TRBV5-1	TRBD1	TGCGCCAGCAGCCACCTGGGACAGGGTGAAGCTTTCTTT	CASSHLGQGEAFF